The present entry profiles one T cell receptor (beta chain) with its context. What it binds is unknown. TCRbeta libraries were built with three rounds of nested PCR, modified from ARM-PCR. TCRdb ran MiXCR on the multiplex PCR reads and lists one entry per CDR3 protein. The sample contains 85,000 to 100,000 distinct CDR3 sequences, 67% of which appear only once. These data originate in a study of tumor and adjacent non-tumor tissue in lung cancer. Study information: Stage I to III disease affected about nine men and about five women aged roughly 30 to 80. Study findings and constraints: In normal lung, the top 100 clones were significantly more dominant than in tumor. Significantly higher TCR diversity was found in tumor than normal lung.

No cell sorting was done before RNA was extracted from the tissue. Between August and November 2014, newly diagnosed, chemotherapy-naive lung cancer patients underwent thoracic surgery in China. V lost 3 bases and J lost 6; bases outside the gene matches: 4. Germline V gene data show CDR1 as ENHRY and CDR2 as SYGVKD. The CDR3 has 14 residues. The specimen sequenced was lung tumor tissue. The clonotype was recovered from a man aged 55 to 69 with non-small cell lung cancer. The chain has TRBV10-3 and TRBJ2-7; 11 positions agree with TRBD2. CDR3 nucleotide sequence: TGTGCCATCAGTGACATAGCGGGAGGGAGCGAGCAGTACTTC. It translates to CAISDIAGGSEQYF.